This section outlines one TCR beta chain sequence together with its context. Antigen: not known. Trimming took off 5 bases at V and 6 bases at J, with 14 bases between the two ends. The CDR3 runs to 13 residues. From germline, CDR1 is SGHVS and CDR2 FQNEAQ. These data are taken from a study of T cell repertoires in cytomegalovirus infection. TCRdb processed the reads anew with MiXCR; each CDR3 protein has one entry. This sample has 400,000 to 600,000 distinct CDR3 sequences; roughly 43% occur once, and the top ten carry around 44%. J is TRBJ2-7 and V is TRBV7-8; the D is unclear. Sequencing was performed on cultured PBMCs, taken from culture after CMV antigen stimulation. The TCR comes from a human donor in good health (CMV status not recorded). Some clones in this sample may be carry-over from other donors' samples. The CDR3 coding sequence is TGTGCCAGCAGCCAGCCGACGAGCGCCGAGCAGTACTTC. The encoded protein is CASSQPTSAEQYF.